This is a list of T cell receptor beta chains from one sample in a study of blood T cell repertoires in COVID-19. This table comes from immunoSEQ multiplex PCR, and its TCRdb copy is limited to in-frame clones, with some not included. The sample yields under 350,000 clones, around 89% seen once. The material sequenced was peripheral blood. These receptors were collected from a man aged 35 to 55 with acute or convalescent COVID-19. Both conserved end residues are part of each CDR3. The D gene is left open where the match is weak. The size entry is marked missing in some rows and otherwise reads once, few, many or a size class.

D	size	J	V	CDR3	DNA
.	.	TRBJ1-6	TRBV30	CAWKVAGVDNSPLHF	TGTGCCTGGAAAGTGGCAGGGGTGGATAATTCACCCCTCCACTTT
TRBD2	.	TRBJ2-2	TRBV10-1	CASSSGAGELFF	TGCGCCAGCAGTAGCGGGGCCGGGGAGCTGTTTTTT
.	.	TRBJ1-3	TRBV7-2	CASSLTGSSGNTIYF	TGTGCCAGCAGCTTAACCGGTAGCTCTGGAAACACCATATATTTT
.	.	TRBJ1-1	TRBV5-1	CASSQLTGTYTEAFF	TGCGCCAGCAGCCAACTAACAGGGACCTACACTGAAGCTTTCTTT
TRBD2	.	TRBJ2-1	TRBV5-4	CASSSIAGGADEQFF	TGTGCCAGCAGCTCGATAGCGGGGGGTGCTGATGAGCAGTTCTTC
.	.	TRBJ2-1	TRBV4-1	CASSQPNAGRVNEQFF	TGCGCCAGCAGCCAGCCTAACGCCGGCAGGGTCAATGAGCAGTTCTTC
.	.	TRBJ2-5	TRBV6-5	CASSYSAGIGTQYF	TGTGCCAGCAGTTACTCGGCAGGAATCGGGACCCAGTACTTC
TRBD2	.	TRBJ2-1	TRBV13	CASSLRSEGLATGEQFF	TGTGCCAGCAGCTTAAGAAGTGAGGGACTAGCGACGGGTGAGCAGTTCTTC
TRBD1	.	TRBJ1-1	TRBV5-1	CASSSGQGATEAFF	TGCGCCAGCAGCTCTGGACAGGGTGCCACTGAAGCTTTCTTT
.	.	TRBJ1-4	TRBV6-5	CASSYSGGTGEKLFF	TGTGCCAGCAGTTACTCCGGGGGGACGGGTGAAAAACTGTTTTTT
.	.	TRBJ1-1	TRBV3-1/TRBV3-2	CASSGGAKNTEAFF	TGTGCCAGCAGCGGAGGGGCTAAGAACACTGAAGCTTTCTTT
.	.	TRBJ1-2	TRBV6-5	CASSSEGLGYGYTF	TGTGCCAGCAGTTCCGAGGGTTTAGGCTATGGCTACACCTTC
TRBD1	.	TRBJ1-2	TRBV7-2	CASTQGQGSYGYTF	TGTGCCAGCACCCAGGGACAGGGGAGCTATGGCTACACCTTC
TRBD1	.	TRBJ1-6	TRBV11-2	CASSRLAGGHSPLHF	TGTGCCAGCAGTCGATTGGCAGGGGGACATTCACCCCTCCACTTT
TRBD1	.	TRBJ1-6	TRBV11-2	CASSLVGQGGDNSPLHF	TGTGCCAGCAGCTTAGTGGGACAGGGAGGAGATAATTCACCCCTCCACTTT
TRBD1	.	TRBJ2-7	TRBV2	CASRGQGFHEQYF	TGTGCCAGCAGAGGACAGGGTTTCCACGAGCAGTACTTC
.	.	TRBJ2-7	TRBV11-2	CASSPLSGPGTRPYEQYF	TGTGCCAGCAGCCCTCTTAGTGGGCCCGGGACACGACCCTACGAGCAGTACTTC
TRBD2	.	TRBJ2-7	TRBV9	CASSVAPAGGSYEQYF	TGTGCCAGCAGCGTAGCCCCAGCGGGGGGGAGTTACGAGCAGTACTTC
.	once	TRBJ2-6	TRBV7-2	CASSLLPTGVGANVLTF	TGTGCCAGCAGCTTGCTCCCAACGGGGGTTGGGGCCAACGTCCTGACTTTC
.	.	TRBJ1-1	TRBV7-2	CASSARVMNTEAFF	TGTGCCAGCAGCGCCAGGGTGATGAACACTGAAGCTTTCTTT
TRBD2	.	TRBJ2-1	TRBV7-6	CASSLASGGSYNEQFF	TGTGCCAGCAGTCTAGCGAGCGGGGGCTCCTACAATGAGCAGTTCTTC
.	.	TRBJ2-7	TRBV29-1	CSVGYRPLREQYF	TGCAGCGTTGGCTACAGACCCCTCCGGGAGCAGTACTTC